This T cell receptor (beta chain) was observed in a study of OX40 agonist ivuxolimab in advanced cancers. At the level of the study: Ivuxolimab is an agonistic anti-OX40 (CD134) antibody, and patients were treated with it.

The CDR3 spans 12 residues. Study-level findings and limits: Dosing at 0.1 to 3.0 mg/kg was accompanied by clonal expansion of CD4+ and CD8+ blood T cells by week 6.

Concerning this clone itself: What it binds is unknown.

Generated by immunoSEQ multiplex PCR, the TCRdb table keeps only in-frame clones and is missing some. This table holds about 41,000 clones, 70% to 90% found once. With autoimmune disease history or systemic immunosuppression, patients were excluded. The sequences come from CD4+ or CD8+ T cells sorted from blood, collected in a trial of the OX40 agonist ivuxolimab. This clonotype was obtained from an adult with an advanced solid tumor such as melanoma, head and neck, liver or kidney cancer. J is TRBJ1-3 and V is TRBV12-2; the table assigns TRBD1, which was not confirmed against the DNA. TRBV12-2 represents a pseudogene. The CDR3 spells CASRNRENTIYF. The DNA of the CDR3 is TGTGCAAGTCGCAACAGGGAAAACACCATATATTTT.